The rows below give T cell receptor beta chains drawn from one sample of a study of Graves' ophthalmopathy and Graves' hyperthyroidism. TCRdb re-derived calls from the multiplex PCR reads in MiXCR, one entry per CDR3 protein. The profile shows almost 750,000 distinct CDR3 sequences, roughly 40% of them singletons. The sequenced sample was peripheral blood. Receptor source: an adult man with Graves' ophthalmopathy. CDR3s include the opening cysteine and the closing phenylalanine or tryptophan. D genes are given only for firm matches. Size values are once, few and many counts, or a class for expanded clones, and some rows have none.

TRBJ1-1 NA TRBD1 TRBV25-1 TGTGCCAGCAGTGTGGACAGGGGTTGGAACACTGAAGCTTTCTTT CASSVDRGWNTEAFF
TRBJ1-1 few NA TRBV20-1 TGCAGTGCCAAGACACCCAGGGACGGGAACACTGAAGCTTTCTTT CSAKTPRDGNTEAFF
TRBJ2-7 NA TRBD1 TRBV25-1 TGTGCCAGCGGTATACAGGGGAACGAGCAGTACTTC CASGIQGNEQYF
TRBJ1-6 many TRBD1 TRBV7-9 TGTGCCAGCAGCTTTGCGGACAGGGGGAGTTCACCCCTCCACTTT CASSFADRGSSPLHF
TRBJ2-5 NA NA TRBV6-1 TGTGCCAGCAGTCTTCCCCAGACCCAGTACTTC CASSLPQTQYF
TRBJ1-2 many TRBD1 TRBV10-3 TGTGCCAGCAGCTTCCCACAGGGGGGCTACACCTTC CASSFPQGGYTF
TRBJ2-5 NA NA TRBV11-1 NA CASSYICSAGGAGPTQYF
TRBJ2-3 NA NA TRBV2 TGTGCCAGCAGTGTGGCAGATACGCAGTATTTT CASSVADTQYF
TRBJ1-2 NA NA TRBV7-2 TGTGCCAGCAGCCAAGTACCTCAAGACTATGGCTACACCTTC CASSQVPQDYGYTF
TRBJ1-1 NA NA TRBV7-8 TGTGCCAGCAGCTTAGGTTGGGAAAACACTGAAGCTTTCTTT CASSLGWENTEAFF
TRBJ2-7 NA TRBD1 TRBV29-1 TGCAGCGTTGATCCCGGGACAGGGGGAAGGTACGAGCAGTACTTC CSVDPGTGGRYEQYF
TRBJ2-2 few NA TRBV2 TGTGCCAGCGCTACTCCGGGACATTCGAACACCGGGGAGCTGTTTTTT CASATPGHSNTGELFF
TRBJ1-5 NA NA TRBV6-1 TGTGCCAGCAGTGAATTCTTGAATCAGCCCCAGCATTTT CASSEFLNQPQHF
TRBJ2-5 NA TRBD1 TRBV7-9 TGTGCCAGCAGCTTAGTGCAGGGGGTAGGAGAGACCCAGTACTTC CASSLVQGVGETQYF
TRBJ1-3 NA NA TRBV6-6 TGTGCCAGCAGTTACTTAGGACCCTCTGGAAACACCATATATTTT CASSYLGPSGNTIYF
TRBJ2-2 many NA TRBV7-9 TGTGCCAGCAGCCCCGTGAGGGGGAACACCGGGGAGCTGTTTTTT CASSPVRGNTGELFF
TRBJ1-6 NA NA TRBV6-1 TGTGCCAGCAGTGTGGAGGTGGGTTCACCCCTCCACTTT CASSVEVGSPLHF
TRBJ1-6 NA NA TRBV2 TGTGCCAGCAGTGCTAGACCCCCCAGGGCCGGCGGGGCACCCCTCCACTTT CASSARPPRAGGAPLHF
TRBJ2-7 NA NA TRBV12-3/TRBV12-4 TGTGCCAGCAGTAAACAGGGAGCCTTCTACGAGCAGTACTTC CASSKQGAFYEQYF
TRBJ2-7 few TRBD2 TRBV2 TGTGCCAGCTACTATAGCGGGAGGGCCGCCCCCGAGCAGTACTTC CASYYSGRAAPEQYF
TRBJ1-2 NA NA TRBV7-9 TGTGCCAGCAGCCAAGACCACGGTCGGTCTGGCTACACCTTC CASSQDHGRSGYTF
TRBJ1-1 NA NA TRBV9 TGTGCCAGCAGCGTATCCGCCGCGGGGGTTGGCACTGAAGCTTTCTTT CASSVSAAGVGTEAFF
TRBJ1-2 NA NA TRBV7-9 TGCGCCAGCAGCCAAGATCCCCAGGGTCCGACCTATGGCTACACCTTC CASSQDPQGPTYGYTF
TRBJ1-6 NA TRBD1 TRBV6-1 TGTGCCAGCAGTGGGACAGGGGTTACTTCACCCCTCCACTTT CASSGTGVTSPLHF
TRBJ2-7 many NA TRBV20-1 TGCAGCTTGATCGTGGGTACCTACGAGCAGTACTTC CSLIVGTYEQYF
TRBJ1-1 many TRBD1 TRBV20-1 TGCAGTGCTGACAACAGGGGGCGGCTTGAAGCTTTCTTT CSADNRGRLEAFF
TRBJ1-5 many NA TRBV5-6 TGTGCCAGCAGCCGAAGGAGTCAGCCCCAGCATTTT CASSRRSQPQHF
TRBJ1-3 many NA TRBV7-9 TGTGCCAGCAGCAGGGACGACAGGACATCTGGAAACACCATATATTTT CASSRDDRTSGNTIYF
TRBJ1-1 NA NA TRBV5-1 TGCGCCAGCAGCTTGGAGGGCAGGGCGACTGAAGCTTTCTTT CASSLEGRATEAFF
TRBJ2-2 few NA TRBV25-1 TGTGCCAGCAGGACCTCGATCACCGGGGAGCTGTTTTTT CASRTSITGELFF
TRBJ2-2 few NA TRBV24-1 TGTGCCACCAGCAGAAGCCAAGCGTTTTCGATCACCGGGGAGCTGTTTTTT CATSRSQAFSITGELFF
TRBJ2-5 NA NA TRBV7-9 TGCGCCAGCAGCTTGTCGTTGCTAACAATGATCCGGGACCAAGAGACCCAGTACTTC CASSLSLLTMIRDQETQYF
TRBJ2-3 NA NA TRBV9 TGTGCCAGCAGCGTAGAGGGCCGCACAGATACGCAGTATTTT CASSVEGRTDTQYF
TRBJ2-5 NA NA TRBV10-3 TGTGCCATCAGTGGGCCCGGGACCCAGTACTTC CAISGPGTQYF
TRBJ1-1 few NA TRBV7-3 TGTGCCAGCAGCGAACGCGGATTCACCGGACCGAACACTGAAGCTTTCTTT CASSERGFTGPNTEAFF
TRBJ1-3 NA TRBD1 TRBV9 TGTGCCAGCAGCCGAACGGGGACAGGAGAGACCATATATTTT CASSRTGTGETIYF
TRBJ2-7 few TRBD2 TRBV7-2 TGTGCCAGCAGCCAAAGACTAGCGGGACCCTACGAGCAGTACTTC CASSQRLAGPYEQYF
TRBJ1-1 NA NA TRBV10-3 TGTGCCAGCAGTTACTCTTGGCAGGGGAACACTGAAGCTTTCTTT CASSYSWQGNTEAFF
TRBJ2-6 NA NA TRBV20-1 TGCAGTGCTAGCGGCGGCATCTCTGGGGCCAACGTCCTGACTTTC CSASGGISGANVLTF
TRBJ1-6 NA NA TRBV14 TGTGCCAGCAGCCAAGGAGGGTTTAATAATTCACCCCTCCACTTT CASSQGGFNNSPLHF
TRBJ2-3 NA TRBD2 TRBV29-1 TGCAGCGTTTTACTAGCGACGGGTACAGATACGCAGTATTTT CSVLLATGTDTQYF
TRBJ2-5 NA TRBD2 TRBV29-1 TGCAGCTACAGGGTAGCGGGGGAGCAAGAGACCCAGTACTTC CSYRVAGEQETQYF
TRBJ1-2 NA NA TRBV6-6 TGTGCCAGCAGTTACCTCCAGGGCCTTAACTATGGCTACACCTTC CASSYLQGLNYGYTF
TRBJ2-1 NA NA TRBV2 TGTGCCAGCAGTGAAACTAGACGCTCCTACAATGAGCAGTTCTTC CASSETRRSYNEQFF